This record covers a single T cell receptor beta chain. The antigen this receptor binds is unknown. It has no much larger one-base neighbor in the sample; base qualities were not kept. Via the germline V gene, CDR1 is LGHNA and CDR2 YNFKEQ. V gives up 0 bases and J gives up 5 bases, and the segment between their germline ends measures 11 bases. From cysteine to phenylalanine, the CDR3 is 16 amino acids long. The only DNA kept is the CDR3, 48 bases in frame from the first base. This sample is part of a study of metastatic and nonmetastatic thyroid tumors (dated by TCRdb to about 2020). Background on the whole study: Repertoires from peripheral blood and from tumor or nodule tissue samples of malignant and benign thyroid patients were compared.

Here is what the overall study found, with its caveats: In both blood and tumor samples, TCR beta diversity was reported to be significantly higher in malignant tumors than in benign nodules.

No patient had received any treatment before thyroid surgery. Patient clinical samples collected from the early 2010s to the late 2010s were retrospectively analysed using T-cell receptor beta sequencing. Library creation used PCR. The sequencer listed for this sample is Illumina HiSeq 4000. High-throughput sequencing was used to profile the TCR beta-chain CDR3 region of every patient. Turning to the authors' computational methods: Drawing on CDR3 differences between clinicopathological groups, the researchers built a classifier meant to tell apart patients with distant-metastatic papillary thyroid cancer. To measure repertoire diversity the researchers used the Shannon index, while the Morisita-Horn index served to gauge how similar the tumor and blood repertoires were. TCRdb's own reprocessing of the public reads used fastp at Q25 and MiXCR and kept productive beta chains. The V and J calls and clone size are TCRdb's, not the authors'. Counted in this sample were roughly 4,000 clones; about 31% of them appeared once. Around 20% of the sample is held by the ten biggest clonotypes.

Recombination joined TRBV4-2 with TRBJ1-6; the D region possibly corresponds to TRBD1 (5 bases align). The clonotype was recovered from a female donor with papillary thyroid cancer or a benign thyroid nodule (not recorded which). Some clones in this sample may be carry-over from other donors' samples. Source material: adjacent normal tissue. The nucleotide sequence is TGTGCCAGCAGCCAAGACAACAGGCCTAATAATTCACCCCTCCACTTT. This is translated as CASSQDNRPNNSPLHF.